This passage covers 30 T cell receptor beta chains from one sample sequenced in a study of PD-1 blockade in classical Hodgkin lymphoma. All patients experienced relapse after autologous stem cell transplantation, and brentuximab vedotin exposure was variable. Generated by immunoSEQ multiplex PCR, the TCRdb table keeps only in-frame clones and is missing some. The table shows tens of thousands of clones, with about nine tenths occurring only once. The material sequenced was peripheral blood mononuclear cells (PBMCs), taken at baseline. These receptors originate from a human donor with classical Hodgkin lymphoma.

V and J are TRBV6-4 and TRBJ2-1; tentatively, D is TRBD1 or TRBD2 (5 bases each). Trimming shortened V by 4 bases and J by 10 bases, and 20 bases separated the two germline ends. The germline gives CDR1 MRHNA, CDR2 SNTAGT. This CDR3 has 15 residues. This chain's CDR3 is CASSAYQGPPGEQFF. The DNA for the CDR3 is TGTGCCAGCAGTGCATACCAGGGACCGCCGGGGGAGCAGTTCTTC.

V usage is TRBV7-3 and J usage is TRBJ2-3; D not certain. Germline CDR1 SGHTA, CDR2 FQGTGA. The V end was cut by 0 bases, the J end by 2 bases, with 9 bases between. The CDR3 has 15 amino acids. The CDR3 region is CASSLTGANTDTQYF. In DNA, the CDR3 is TGTGCCAGCAGCTTAACCGGTGCTAACACAGATACGCAGTATTTT.

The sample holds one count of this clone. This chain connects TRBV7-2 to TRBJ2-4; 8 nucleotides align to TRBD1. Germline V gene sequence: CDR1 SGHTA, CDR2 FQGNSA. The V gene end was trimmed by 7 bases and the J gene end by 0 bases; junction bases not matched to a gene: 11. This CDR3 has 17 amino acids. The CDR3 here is CASKLGRGRLAKNIQYF. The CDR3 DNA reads TGTGCCAGCAAACTTGGCAGGGGGCGTTTAGCCAAAAACATTCAGTACTTC. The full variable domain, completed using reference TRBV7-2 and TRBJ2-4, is GAGVSQSPSNKVTEKGKDVELRCDPISGHTALYWYRQSLGQGLEFLIYFQGNSAPDKSGLPSDRFSAERTGGSVSTLTIQRTQQEDSAVYLCASKLGRGRLAKNIQYFGAGTRLSVL.

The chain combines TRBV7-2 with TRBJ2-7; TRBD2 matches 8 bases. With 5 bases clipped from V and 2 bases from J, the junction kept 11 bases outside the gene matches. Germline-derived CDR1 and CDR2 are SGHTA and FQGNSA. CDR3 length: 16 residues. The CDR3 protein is CASSTAPGLVPYEQYF. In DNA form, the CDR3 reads TGTGCCAGCAGCACAGCTCCGGGACTAGTCCCCTACGAGCAGTACTTC.

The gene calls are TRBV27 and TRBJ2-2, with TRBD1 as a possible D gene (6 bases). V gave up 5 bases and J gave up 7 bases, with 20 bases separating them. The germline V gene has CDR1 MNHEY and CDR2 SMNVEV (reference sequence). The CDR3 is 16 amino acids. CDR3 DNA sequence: TGTGCCAGCAGTCCCCGGCCCAGAAGGGACATCGGGGAGCTGTTTTTT. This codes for CASSPRPRRDIGELFF.

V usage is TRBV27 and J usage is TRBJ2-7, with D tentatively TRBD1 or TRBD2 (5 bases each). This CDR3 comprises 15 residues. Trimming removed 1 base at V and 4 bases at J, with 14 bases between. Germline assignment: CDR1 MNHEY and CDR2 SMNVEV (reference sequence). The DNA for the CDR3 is TGTGCCAGCAGTTTATGGGGTGGGACGACATACGAGCAGTACTTC. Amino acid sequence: CASSLWGGTTYEQYF.

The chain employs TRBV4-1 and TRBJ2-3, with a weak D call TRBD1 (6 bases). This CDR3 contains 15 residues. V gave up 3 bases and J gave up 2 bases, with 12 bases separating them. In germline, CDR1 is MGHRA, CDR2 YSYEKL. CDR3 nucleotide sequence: TGCGCCAGCAGCCAGACAGGCCCTTTCACAGATACGCAGTATTTT. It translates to CASSQTGPFTDTQYF.

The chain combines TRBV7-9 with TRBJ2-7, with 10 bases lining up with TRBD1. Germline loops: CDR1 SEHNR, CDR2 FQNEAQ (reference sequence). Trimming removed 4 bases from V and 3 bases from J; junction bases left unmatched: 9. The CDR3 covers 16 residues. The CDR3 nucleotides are TGTGCCAGCAGCTCGCACCCGGGACAGGGGCGCTACGAGCAGTACTTC. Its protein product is CASSSHPGQGRYEQYF.

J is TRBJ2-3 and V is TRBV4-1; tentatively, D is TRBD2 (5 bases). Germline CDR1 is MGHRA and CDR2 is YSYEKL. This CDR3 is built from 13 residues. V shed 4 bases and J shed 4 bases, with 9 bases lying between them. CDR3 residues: CASSPPGADTQYF. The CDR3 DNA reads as TGCGCCAGCAGCCCCCCCGGGGCAGATACGCAGTATTTT.

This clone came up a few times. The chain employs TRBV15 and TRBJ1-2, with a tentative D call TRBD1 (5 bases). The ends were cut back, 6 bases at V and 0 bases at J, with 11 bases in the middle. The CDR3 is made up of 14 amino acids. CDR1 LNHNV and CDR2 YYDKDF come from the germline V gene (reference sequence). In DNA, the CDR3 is TGTGCCACCAGGGAGGGGCTAGCTAACTATGGCTACACCTTC. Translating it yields CATREGLANYGYTF.

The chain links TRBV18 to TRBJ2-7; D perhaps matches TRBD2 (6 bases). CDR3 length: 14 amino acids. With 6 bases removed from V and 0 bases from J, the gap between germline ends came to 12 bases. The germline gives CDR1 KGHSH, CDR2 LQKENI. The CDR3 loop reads CASSSGRSSYEQYF. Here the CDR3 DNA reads TGTGCCAGCTCGAGCGGGCGGAGCTCCTACGAGCAGTACTTC.

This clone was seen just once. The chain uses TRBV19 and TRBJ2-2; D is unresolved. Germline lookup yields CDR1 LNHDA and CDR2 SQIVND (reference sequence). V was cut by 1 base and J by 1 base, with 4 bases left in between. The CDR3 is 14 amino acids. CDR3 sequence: CASSIVENTGELFF. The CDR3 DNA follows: TGTGCCAGTAGTATAGTGGAGAACACCGGGGAGCTGTTTTTT.

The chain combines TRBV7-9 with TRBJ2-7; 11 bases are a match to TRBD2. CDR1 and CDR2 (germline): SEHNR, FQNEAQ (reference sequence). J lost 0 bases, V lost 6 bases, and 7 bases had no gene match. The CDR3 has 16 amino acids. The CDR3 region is CASRPGTSGSSYEQYF. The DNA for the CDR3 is TGTGCCAGCAGACCGGGGACTAGCGGTAGCTCCTACGAGCAGTACTTC. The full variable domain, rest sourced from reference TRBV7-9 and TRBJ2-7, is DTGVSQNPRHKITKRGQNVTFRCDPISEHNRLYWYRQTLGQGPEFLTYFQNEAQLEKSRLLSDRFSAERPKGSFSTLEIQRTEQGDSAMYLCASRPGTSGSSYEQYFGPGTRLTVT.

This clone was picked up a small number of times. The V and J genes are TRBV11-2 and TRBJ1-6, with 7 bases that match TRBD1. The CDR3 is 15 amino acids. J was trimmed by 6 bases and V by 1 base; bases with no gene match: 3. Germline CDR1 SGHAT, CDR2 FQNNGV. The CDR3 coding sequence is TGTGCCAGCAGCTTAGGTGGACAGGTTAATTCACCCCTCCACTTT. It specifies CASSLGGQVNSPLHF.

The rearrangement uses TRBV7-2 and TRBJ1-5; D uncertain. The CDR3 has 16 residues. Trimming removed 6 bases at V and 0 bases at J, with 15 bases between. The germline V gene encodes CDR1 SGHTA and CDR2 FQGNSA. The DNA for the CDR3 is TGTGCCAGCAGTCCCTTGGGCAAATATAGCAATCAGCCCCAGCATTTT. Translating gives CASSPLGKYSNQPQHF.

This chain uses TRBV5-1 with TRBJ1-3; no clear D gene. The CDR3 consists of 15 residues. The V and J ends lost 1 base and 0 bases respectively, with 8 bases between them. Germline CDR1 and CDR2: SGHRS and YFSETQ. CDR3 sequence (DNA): TGCGCCAGCAGCTTGTCGGGGAGCTCTGGAAACACCATATATTTT. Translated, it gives CASSLSGSSGNTIYF.

CDR3 region: CASSLGQRDTEAFF. CDR3 bases: TGTGCCAGCAGCTTAGGGCAGCGAGACACTGAAGCTTTCTTT. This chain links TRBV7-9 with TRBJ1-1; D gene ambiguous. Between the trimmed V and J ends, which lost 1 base and 3 bases, there was a span of 9 bases. This CDR3 has 14 amino acids. Germline CDR1 and CDR2: SEHNR and FQNEAQ (reference sequence).

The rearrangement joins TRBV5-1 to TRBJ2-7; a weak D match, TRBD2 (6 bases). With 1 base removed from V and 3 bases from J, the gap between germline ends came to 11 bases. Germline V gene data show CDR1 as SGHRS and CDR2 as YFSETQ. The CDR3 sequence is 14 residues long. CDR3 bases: TGCGCCAGCAGCTTGCGGGGTAGCGGCTACGAGCAGTACTTC. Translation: CASSLRGSGYEQYF.

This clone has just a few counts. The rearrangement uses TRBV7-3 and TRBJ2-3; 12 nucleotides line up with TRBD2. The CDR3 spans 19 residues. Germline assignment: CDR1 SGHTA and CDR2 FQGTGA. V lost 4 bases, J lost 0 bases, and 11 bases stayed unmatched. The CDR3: CASSSHPTSGGPSTDTQYF. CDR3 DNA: TGTGCCAGCAGCTCCCACCCGACTAGCGGGGGACCAAGCACAGATACGCAGTATTTT.

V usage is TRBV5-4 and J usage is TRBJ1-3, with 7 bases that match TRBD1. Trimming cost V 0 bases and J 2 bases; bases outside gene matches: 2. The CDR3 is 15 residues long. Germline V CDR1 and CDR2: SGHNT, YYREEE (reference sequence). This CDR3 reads CASSLAGTAGNTIYF. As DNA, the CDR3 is TGTGCCAGCAGCTTGGCCGGGACAGCTGGAAACACCATATATTTT. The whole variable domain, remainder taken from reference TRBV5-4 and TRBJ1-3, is ETGVTQSPTHLIKTRGQQVTLRCSSQSGHNTVSWYQQALGQGPQFIFQYYREEENGRGNFPPRFSGLQFPNYSSELNVNALELDDSALYLCASSLAGTAGNTIYFGEGSWLTVV.

The CDR3: CASSQGTGRVYGYTF. The CDR3 region has the DNA TGCGCCAGCAGCCAAGGGACAGGGAGGGTCTATGGCTACACCTTC. The chain links TRBV4-3 to TRBJ1-2, with 8 bases fitting TRBD1. From germline, CDR1 is LGHNA and CDR2 YSLEER. CDR3 length: 15 residues. The J segment lost 4 bases and the V segment lost 1 base, leaving 5 bases of the junction unmatched.

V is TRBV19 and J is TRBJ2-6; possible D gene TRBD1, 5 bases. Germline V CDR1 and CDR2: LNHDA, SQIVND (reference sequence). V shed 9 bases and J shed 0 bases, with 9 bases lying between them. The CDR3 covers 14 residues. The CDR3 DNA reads TGTGCCAGCCGCAGGGTCTCTGGGGCCAACGTCCTGACTTTC. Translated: CASRRVSGANVLTF.

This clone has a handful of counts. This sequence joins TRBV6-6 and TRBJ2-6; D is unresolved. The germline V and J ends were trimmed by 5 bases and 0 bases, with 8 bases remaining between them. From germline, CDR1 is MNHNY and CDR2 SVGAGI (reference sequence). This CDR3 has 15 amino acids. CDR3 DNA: TGTGCCAGCAGTAGGCCCAGCTCTGGGGCCAACGTCCTGACTTTC. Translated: CASSRPSSGANVLTF.

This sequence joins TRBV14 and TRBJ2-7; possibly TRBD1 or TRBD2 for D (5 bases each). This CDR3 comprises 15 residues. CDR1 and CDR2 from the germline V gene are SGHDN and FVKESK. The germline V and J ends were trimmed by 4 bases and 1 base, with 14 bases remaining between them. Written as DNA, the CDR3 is TGTGCCAGCAGCCTCTTGGGGGTCAGATCCTACGAGCAGTACTTC. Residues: CASSLLGVRSYEQYF.

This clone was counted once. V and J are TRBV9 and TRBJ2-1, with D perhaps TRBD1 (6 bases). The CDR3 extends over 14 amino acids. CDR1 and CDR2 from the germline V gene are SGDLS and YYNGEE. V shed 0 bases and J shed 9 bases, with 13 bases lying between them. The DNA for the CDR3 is TGTGCCAGCAGCGTAGAGGGGGATTGGAGTGAGCAGTTCTTC. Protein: CASSVEGDWSEQFF.

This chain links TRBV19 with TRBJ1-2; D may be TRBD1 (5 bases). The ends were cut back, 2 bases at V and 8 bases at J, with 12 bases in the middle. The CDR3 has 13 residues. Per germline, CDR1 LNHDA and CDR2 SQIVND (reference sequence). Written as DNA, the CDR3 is TGTGCCAGTAGTATACAGGGTCGATCCGGCTACACCTTC. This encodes CASSIQGRSGYTF.

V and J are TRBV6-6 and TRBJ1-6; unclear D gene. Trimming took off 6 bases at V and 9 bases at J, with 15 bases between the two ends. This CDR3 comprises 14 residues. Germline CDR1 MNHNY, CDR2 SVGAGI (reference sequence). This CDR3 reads CASSKAPNTSPLHF. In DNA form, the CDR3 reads TGTGCCAGCAGCAAGGCCCCTAACACTTCACCCCTCCACTTT.

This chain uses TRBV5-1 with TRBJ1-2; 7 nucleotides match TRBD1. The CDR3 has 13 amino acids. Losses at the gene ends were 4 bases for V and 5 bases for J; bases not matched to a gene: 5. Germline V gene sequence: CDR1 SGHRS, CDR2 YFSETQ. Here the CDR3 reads CASSKDRDYGYTF. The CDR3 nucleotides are TGCGCCAGCAGCAAAGACAGGGATTATGGCTACACCTTC.

CDR3 sequence reads: CASSKLRQREGILPYNEQFF. In DNA, the CDR3 is TGTGCCAGCAGCAAACTGCGTCAGCGGGAGGGCATTCTCCCCTACAATGAGCAGTTCTTC. The chain couples TRBV21-1 to TRBJ2-1; the table's D gene call, TRBD2, was not cross checked with the DNA. TRBV21-1 is tagged as a pseudogene. CDR3 size: 20 residues.

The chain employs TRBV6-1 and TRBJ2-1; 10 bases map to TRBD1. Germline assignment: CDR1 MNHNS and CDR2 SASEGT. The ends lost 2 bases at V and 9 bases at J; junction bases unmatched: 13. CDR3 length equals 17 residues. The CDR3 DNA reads TGTGCCAGCAGTGAATCCTACGACAGGGGGCGTAGAGGTGAGCAGTTCTTC. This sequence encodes CASSESYDRGRRGEQFF.